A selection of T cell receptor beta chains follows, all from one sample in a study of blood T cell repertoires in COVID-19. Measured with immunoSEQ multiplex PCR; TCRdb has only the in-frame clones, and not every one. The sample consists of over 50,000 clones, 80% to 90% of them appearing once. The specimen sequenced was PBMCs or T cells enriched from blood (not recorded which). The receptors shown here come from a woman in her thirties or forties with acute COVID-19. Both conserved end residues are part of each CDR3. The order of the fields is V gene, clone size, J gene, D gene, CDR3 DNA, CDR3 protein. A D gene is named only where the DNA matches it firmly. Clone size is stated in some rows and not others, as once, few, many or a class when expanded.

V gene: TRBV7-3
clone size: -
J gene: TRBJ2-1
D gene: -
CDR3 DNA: TGTGCCAGCAGCCGGGAGTCGGGCCGTGAGCAGTTCTTC
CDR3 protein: CASSRESGREQFF

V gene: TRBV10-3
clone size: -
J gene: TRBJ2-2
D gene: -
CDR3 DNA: TGTGCCATCAGTTTACACGGGGCTACGGGGGCCGGGGAGCTGTTTTTT
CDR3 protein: CAISLHGATGAGELFF

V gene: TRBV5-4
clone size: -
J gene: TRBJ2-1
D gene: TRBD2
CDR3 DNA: TGTGCCAGCAGTCCCCGGGGACTAGCGGCTAACAATGAGCAGTTCTTC
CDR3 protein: CASSPRGLAANNEQFF

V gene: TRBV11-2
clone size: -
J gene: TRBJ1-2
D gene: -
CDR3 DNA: TGTGCCAGCAGCTTGGGCAGTAACTATGGCTACACCTTC
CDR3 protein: CASSLGSNYGYTF

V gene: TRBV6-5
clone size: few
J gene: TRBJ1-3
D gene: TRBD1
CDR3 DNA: TGTGCCAGCAGTTCCGGGACAGGCTTGGTAAACACCATATATTTT
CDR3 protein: CASSSGTGLVNTIYF

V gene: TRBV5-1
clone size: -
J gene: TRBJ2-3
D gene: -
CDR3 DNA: TGCGCCAGCAGCGGCCTAGCCAGCACAGATACGCAGTATTTT
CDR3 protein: CASSGLASTDTQYF

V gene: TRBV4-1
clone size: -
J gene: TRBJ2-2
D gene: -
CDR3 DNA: TGCGCCAGCAGCCAAGTCTATGAGGGGGGGGGCGGGGAGCTGTTTTTT
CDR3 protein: CASSQVYEGGGGELFF

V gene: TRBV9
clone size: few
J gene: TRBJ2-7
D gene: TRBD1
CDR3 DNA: TGTGCCAGCAGCCCTGGACAGGGGGCCTACGAGCAGTACTTC
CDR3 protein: CASSPGQGAYEQYF

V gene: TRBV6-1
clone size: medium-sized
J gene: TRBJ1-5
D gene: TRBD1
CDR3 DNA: TGTGCCAGCAGTGAAGGGGACAGGGGGTTTTATCAGCCCCAGCATTTT
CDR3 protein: CASSEGDRGFYQPQHF

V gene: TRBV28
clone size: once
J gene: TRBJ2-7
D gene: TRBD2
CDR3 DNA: TGTGCCAGCAGTTTATCGCTAGCGGTCTACGAGCAGTACTTC
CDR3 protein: CASSLSLAVYEQYF

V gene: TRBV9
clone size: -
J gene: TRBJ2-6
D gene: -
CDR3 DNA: TGTGCCAGCAGCTCCGCGGGGCTTCCGGCCAACGTCCTGACTTTC
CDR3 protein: CASSSAGLPANVLTF

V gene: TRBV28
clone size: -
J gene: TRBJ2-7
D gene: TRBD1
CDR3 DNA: TGTGCCAGCAGTGCCCCGGGACAGTCAAGCTACGAGCAGTACTTC
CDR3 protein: CASSAPGQSSYEQYF

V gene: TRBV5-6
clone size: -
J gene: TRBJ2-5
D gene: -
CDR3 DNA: TGTGCCAGCAGCATCTTGGGCAGGGCGGAGGAGACCCAGTACTTC
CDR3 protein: CASSILGRAEETQYF

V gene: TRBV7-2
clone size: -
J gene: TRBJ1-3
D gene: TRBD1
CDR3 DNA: TGTGCCAGCAGCTTAGCCACAGGGGGCCTAGGAAACACCATATATTTT
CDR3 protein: CASSLATGGLGNTIYF

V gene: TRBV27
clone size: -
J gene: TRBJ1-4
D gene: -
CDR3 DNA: TGTGCCAGCAGTTTAGGATACAGGGCTGTTAATGAAAAACTGTTTTTT
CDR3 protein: CASSLGYRAVNEKLFF

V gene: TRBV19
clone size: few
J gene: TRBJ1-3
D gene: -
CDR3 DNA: TGTGCCAGCCGGACACTTCGCTCTGGAAACACCATATATTTT
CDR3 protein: CASRTLRSGNTIYF

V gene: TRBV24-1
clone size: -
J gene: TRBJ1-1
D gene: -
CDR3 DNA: TGTGCCACCAGTGATTTGGGGAGCGCTGAAGCTTTCTTT
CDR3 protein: CATSDLGSAEAFF

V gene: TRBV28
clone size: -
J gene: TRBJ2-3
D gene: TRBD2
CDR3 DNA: TGTGCCAGCAGCCCACCGGGACTAGAAAAAGATACGCAGTATTTT
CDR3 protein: CASSPPGLEKDTQYF

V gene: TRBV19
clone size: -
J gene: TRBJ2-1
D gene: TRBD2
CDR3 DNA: TGTGCCAGTACTGGACTAGCGGGAGCCAATGAGCAGTTCTTC
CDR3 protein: CASTGLAGANEQFF

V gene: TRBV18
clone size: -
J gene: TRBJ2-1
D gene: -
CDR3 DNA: TGTGCCAGCTCAATCGACAATGAGCAGTTCTTC
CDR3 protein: CASSIDNEQFF

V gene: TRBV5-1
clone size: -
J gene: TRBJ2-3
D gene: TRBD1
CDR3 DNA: TGCGCCAGCAGCCCCCAGGGGGCAAAAGATACGCAGTATTTT
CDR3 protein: CASSPQGAKDTQYF

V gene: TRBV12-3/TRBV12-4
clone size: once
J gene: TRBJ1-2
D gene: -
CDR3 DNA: TGTGCCAGCAGTTCTGGGAGGGGCTACACCTTC
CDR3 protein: CASSSGRGYTF

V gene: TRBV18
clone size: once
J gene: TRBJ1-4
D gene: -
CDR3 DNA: TGTGCCAGCTCACCCGAACAGGGAACTGGACTGTTTTTT
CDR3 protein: CASSPEQGTGLFF

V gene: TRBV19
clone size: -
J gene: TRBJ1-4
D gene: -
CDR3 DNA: TGTGCCAGTAGTAACAGGGCAACTAATGAAAAACTGTTTTTT
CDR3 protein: CASSNRATNEKLFF

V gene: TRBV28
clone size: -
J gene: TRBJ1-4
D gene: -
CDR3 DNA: TGTGCCAGCAGTGCCACTCTTGGGCCTAATGAAAAACTGTTTTTT
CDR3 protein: CASSATLGPNEKLFF

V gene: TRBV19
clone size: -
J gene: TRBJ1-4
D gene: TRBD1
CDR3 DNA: TGTGCCAGTAGCAAAACAGGGGTGGATGAAAAACTGTTTTTT
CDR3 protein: CASSKTGVDEKLFF

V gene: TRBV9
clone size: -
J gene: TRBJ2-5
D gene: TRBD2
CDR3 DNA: TGTGCCAGCAGCGACTCCGGGACTAGCGGATCAAGGGGAGAGACCCAGTACTTC
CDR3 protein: CASSDSGTSGSRGETQYF

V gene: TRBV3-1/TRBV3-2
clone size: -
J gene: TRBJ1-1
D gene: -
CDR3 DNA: TGTGCCAGCAGCCAAGGCTCCAGGGGAACTGAAGCTTTCTTT
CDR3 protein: CASSQGSRGTEAFF

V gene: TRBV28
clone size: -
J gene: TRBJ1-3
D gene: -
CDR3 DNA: TGTGCCAGCACCCCGGAGTTTGGAAACACCATATATTTT
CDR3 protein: CASTPEFGNTIYF

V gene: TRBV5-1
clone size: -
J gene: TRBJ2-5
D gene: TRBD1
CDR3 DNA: TGCGCCAGCAGCCAGTGGACAGGGGAAGGTTCAGAGACCCAGTACTTC
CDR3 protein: CASSQWTGEGSETQYF

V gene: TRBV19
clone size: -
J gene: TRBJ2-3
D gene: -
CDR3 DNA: TGTGCCAGTAGTATTTTCGGGGGGCGAGTCACAGATACGCAGTATTTT
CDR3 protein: CASSIFGGRVTDTQYF

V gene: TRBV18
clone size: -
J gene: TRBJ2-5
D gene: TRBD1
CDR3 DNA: TGTGCCAGCTCACCCGGACAGGGACTTGTAGAGACCCAGTACTTC
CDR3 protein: CASSPGQGLVETQYF

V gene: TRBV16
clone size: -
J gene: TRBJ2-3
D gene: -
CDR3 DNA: TGTGCCAGCAGCCAAGCCAGTTTCACAGATACGCAGTATTTT
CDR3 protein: CASSQASFTDTQYF

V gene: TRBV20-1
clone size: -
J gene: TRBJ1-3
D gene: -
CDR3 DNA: TGCAGTGCTAGTAGGGGGTCCTCTGGAAACACCATATATTTT
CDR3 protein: CSASRGSSGNTIYF

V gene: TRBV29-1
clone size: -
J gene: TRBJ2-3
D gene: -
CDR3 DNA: TGCAGCGTTGAAGATCTGGCAGGGGTGGCGGATACGCAGTATTTT
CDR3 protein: CSVEDLAGVADTQYF

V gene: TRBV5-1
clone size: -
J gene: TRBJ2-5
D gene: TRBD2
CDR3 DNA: TGCGCCAGCAGCTTGGTCCTCAGCGGGGGGGAGACCCAGTACTTC
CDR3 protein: CASSLVLSGGETQYF

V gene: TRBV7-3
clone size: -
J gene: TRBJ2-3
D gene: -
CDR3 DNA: TGTGCCAGCAGCTTGAACTCTCCTGACACAGATACGCAGTATTTT
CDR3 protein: CASSLNSPDTDTQYF

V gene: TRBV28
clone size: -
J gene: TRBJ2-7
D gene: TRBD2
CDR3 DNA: TGTGCCAGCAGTCAAATAGGACTAGCGGGCGCCTACGAGCAGTACTTC
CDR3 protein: CASSQIGLAGAYEQYF

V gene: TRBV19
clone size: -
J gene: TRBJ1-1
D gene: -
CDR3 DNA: TGTGCCAGTATTATACATGGGGGGACTGAAGCTTTCTTT
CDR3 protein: CASIIHGGTEAFF

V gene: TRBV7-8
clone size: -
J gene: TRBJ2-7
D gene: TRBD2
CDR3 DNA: TGTGCCAGCAGCTTAGCAGTTGGCGGGAGCTATCTAGAAGAGCAGTACTTC
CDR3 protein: CASSLAVGGSYLEEQYF

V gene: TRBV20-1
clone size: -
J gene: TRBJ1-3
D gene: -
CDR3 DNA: TGCAGTGCTAGTGTGCAGGGAGGAAACACCATATATTTT
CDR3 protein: CSASVQGGNTIYF

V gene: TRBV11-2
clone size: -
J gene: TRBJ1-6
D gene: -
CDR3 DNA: TGTGCCAGCAGCTCGGGACTTCTCGGTGGTTCACCCCTCCACTTT
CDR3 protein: CASSSGLLGGSPLHF

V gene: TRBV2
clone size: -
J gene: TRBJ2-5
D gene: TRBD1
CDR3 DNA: TGTGCCAGCAGTGAGGTGACAGGGGTGGAGACCCAGTACTTC
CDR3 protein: CASSEVTGVETQYF